The rows below give T cell receptor beta chains drawn from one sample of a study of early T cells in non-severe SARS-CoV-2 infection. Via MiXCR, TCRdb re-called the 5' RACE reads, giving one row per CDR3 protein. Altogether 43,000 or so distinct CDR3 sequences are present, nearly 7.5% being singletons, with the ten largest covering 8.3%. The sequencing input was whole blood. The receptors here all came from an adult who was a healthcare worker with PCR-confirmed SARS-CoV-2 infection or an uninfected control (not recorded which). The CDR3 runs from the conserved cysteine through the conserved F or W. Fields, in order: clone size, D gene, J gene, V gene, CDR3 protein, CDR3 DNA. A D gene is named only where the DNA matches it firmly. Clone size is shown for a subset of rows, as once, few, many or a class of expanded clone.

clone size: many
D gene: -
J gene: TRBJ1-2
V gene: TRBV12-3/TRBV12-4
CDR3 protein: CASSLSGRNYGYTF
CDR3 DNA: TGTGCCAGCAGTTTGTCAGGCCGAAACTATGGCTACACCTTC

clone size: many
D gene: -
J gene: TRBJ2-5
V gene: TRBV6-2/TRBV6-3
CDR3 protein: CASSYSLAAFQETQYF
CDR3 DNA: TGTGCCAGCAGTTACTCCCTGGCAGCTTTCCAAGAGACCCAGTACTTC

clone size: many
D gene: -
J gene: TRBJ2-5
V gene: TRBV2
CDR3 protein: CASIGIKETQYF
CDR3 DNA: TGTGCCAGTATCGGGATTAAAGAGACCCAGTACTTC

clone size: -
D gene: -
J gene: TRBJ1-5
V gene: TRBV7-9
CDR3 protein: CASSLMAGEHQPQHF
CDR3 DNA: TGTGCCAGCAGCCTAATGGCCGGGGAGCATCAGCCCCAGCATTTT

clone size: -
D gene: TRBD2
J gene: TRBJ2-3
V gene: TRBV5-4
CDR3 protein: CASSRGLAGSTDTQYF
CDR3 DNA: TGTGCCAGCAGCCGGGGACTAGCGGGGTCCACAGATACGCAGTATTTT

clone size: -
D gene: TRBD2
J gene: TRBJ2-1
V gene: TRBV24-1
CDR3 protein: CATSDPGTSGDNEQFF
CDR3 DNA: TGTGCCACCAGTGATCCCGGGACTAGCGGTGACAATGAGCAGTTCTTC

clone size: many
D gene: -
J gene: TRBJ1-3
V gene: TRBV6-6
CDR3 protein: CASSYMTAVSGNTIYF
CDR3 DNA: TGTGCCAGCAGTTACATGACGGCCGTCTCTGGAAACACCATATATTTT

clone size: few
D gene: TRBD1
J gene: TRBJ1-2
V gene: TRBV12-3/TRBV12-4
CDR3 protein: CASSFSGQGHGYTF
CDR3 DNA: TGTGCCAGCAGTTTCTCCGGACAGGGGCATGGCTACACCTTC

clone size: many
D gene: TRBD2
J gene: TRBJ2-7
V gene: TRBV6-2/TRBV6-3
CDR3 protein: CASRTPSGTIFGQYF
CDR3 DNA: TGTGCCAGCAGAACCCCCTCGGGGACTATCTTCGGGCAGTACTTC

clone size: many
D gene: -
J gene: TRBJ1-4
V gene: TRBV7-9
CDR3 protein: CASSFANWGSTNEKLFF
CDR3 DNA: TGTGCCAGCAGCTTTGCGAACTGGGGATCGACTAATGAAAAACTGTTTTTT

clone size: many
D gene: -
J gene: TRBJ2-3
V gene: TRBV5-1
CDR3 protein: CASSLDQGDTQYF
CDR3 DNA: TGCGCCAGCAGCTTGGACCAGGGGGATACGCAGTATTTT

clone size: -
D gene: -
J gene: TRBJ2-3
V gene: TRBV5-1
CDR3 protein: CASSLGWRCTDTQYF
CDR3 DNA: TGCGCCAGCAGCTTGGGATGGCGGTGCACAGATACGCAGTATTTT

clone size: few
D gene: -
J gene: TRBJ2-1
V gene: TRBV19
CDR3 protein: CASSILLAGGVEQFF
CDR3 DNA: TGTGCCAGTAGTATACTATTAGCAGGCGGGGTGGAGCAGTTCTTC

clone size: many
D gene: -
J gene: TRBJ1-5
V gene: TRBV12-3/TRBV12-4
CDR3 protein: CASSLGGKIEEPQHF
CDR3 DNA: TGTGCCAGCAGTTTGGGGGGAAAGATTGAAGAGCCCCAGCATTTT